The 21 T cell receptor beta chains given below trace back to one sample, sequenced in a study of shared clonotypes between healthy human individuals (dated by TCRdb to about 2020). Library generation was performed with the immunoSEQ multiplex PCR assay. TCRdb re-hosts the immuneACCESS table, in-frame sequences only. Its copies lack some clones; in the studies checked, an unresolved V gene accounts for under half of them, and the cause for the rest is not known. This sample has about 1.1 million clones in its table, and around three quarters of those were observed once. Jointly, the top ten make up 0.89% of the sample. The source material was memory CD4+ T cells from PBMCs. Per the publication, the cell subset or site label means: CD45RA-negative fraction. The receptors come from a man aged 18 to 29 in good health. Some clones in this sample may be carry-over from other donors' samples.

The V call is TRBV7-8, the J call TRBJ2-7; D is perhaps TRBD2 (7 bases). The CDR3 extends over 15 amino acids. Trimming removed 6 bases at V and 6 bases at J, with 21 bases between. The V gene's germline CDR1 is SGHVS and CDR2 FQNEAQ. CDR3 amino acids: CASRPGGTSSGEQYF. The DNA for the CDR3 is TGTGCCAGCAGACCCGGGGGGACATCGAGCGGCGAGCAGTACTTC.

The rearrangement joins TRBV2 to TRBJ1-1; D unresolved. There are 13 residues in the CDR3. CDR1 is SNHLY and CDR2 is FYNNEI in the germline V gene. V lost 6 bases to trimming and J lost 6 bases, with 14 bases between them. The CDR3 spells CASRERAISEAFF. CDR3 in DNA: TGTGCCAGCAGAGAGAGGGCCATCTCTGAAGCTTTCTTT.

V gene TRBV7-9 combines with J gene TRBJ2-1, with 13 bases identical to TRBD2. With V trimmed by 7 bases and J by 9 bases, 9 bases remained unmatched. The germline V gene has CDR1 SEHNR and CDR2 FQNEAQ (reference sequence). The CDR3 is 15 residues long. CDR3 DNA sequence: TGTGCCAGCACCAGACTAGCGGGAGGATTGGGTGAGCAGTTCTTC. This translates into CASTRLAGGLGEQFF.

The genes are TRBV29-1 and TRBJ2-7; 10 bases map to TRBD2. The CDR3 contains 14 residues. The V segment lost 3 bases and the J segment 7 bases; nucleotides outside the gene matches: 9. From germline, CDR1 is SQVTM and CDR2 ANQGSEA. The CDR3 DNA reads as TGCAGCGTTGACGGGCTAGCGGGAGTTGAAGAGCAGTACTTC. Protein product: CSVDGLAGVEEQYF.

V and J are TRBV2 and TRBJ1-5, with D perhaps TRBD1 (5 bases). Trimming stripped 4 bases from V and 4 bases from J, with 17 bases between. In germline, CDR1 is SNHLY, CDR2 FYNNEI. There are 16 residues in the CDR3. The DNA for the CDR3 is TGTGCCAGCAGTGGCCCTGGAGGGGAAAGGAATCAGCCCCAGCATTTT. Amino acid sequence: CASSGPGGERNQPQHF.

The count of this clone is one. Distinct nucleotide sequences in the sample also encode this CDR3. J is TRBJ1-4 and V is TRBV28; 9 bases map to TRBD1. The CDR3 has 14 residues. The germline gives CDR1 MDHEN, CDR2 SYDVKM. V trimming: 6 bases; J trimming: 7 bases; junction bases outside the gene matches: 6. The CDR3 nucleotides read TGTGCCAGCAGCTCGGGACAGGGAGGTGAAAAACTGTTTTTT. Residues: CASSSGQGGEKLFF.

The chain recombines TRBV6-5 with TRBJ1-4, with 7 bases matching TRBD1. CDR1 is MNHEY, CDR2 SVGAGI, per germline. J lost 4 bases, V lost 7 bases, and 6 bases had no gene match. The CDR3 extends over 14 amino acids. The CDR3 DNA is TGTGCCAGCACCTCGGGACAGTTTAATGAAAAACTGTTTTTT. It yields the protein CASTSGQFNEKLFF.

For the CDR3, the DNA is TGTGCCAGCAGCCCCGGACTAGCGGAAAACAATGAGCAGTTCTTC. Translating it yields CASSPGLAENNEQFF. The V call is TRBV11-3, the J call TRBJ2-1, with TRBD2 identical over 10 bases. This CDR3 has 15 residues. Germline trimming cut 5 bases from V and 5 bases from J; bases unmatched to any gene: 6. CDR1 and CDR2 from the germline V gene are SGHNT and YENEEA.

The V call is TRBV9, the J call TRBJ2-5; TRBD2 agrees at 9 bases. J gave up 7 bases and V 0 bases, and 7 bases lay outside the gene matches. In germline, CDR1 is SGDLS, CDR2 YYNGEE. This CDR3 spans 15 amino acids. CDR3 nucleotide sequence: TGTGCCAGCAGCGTAGGTGCGGGAGGGTTCGGGACCCAGTACTTC. Protein: CASSVGAGGFGTQYF.

The rearrangement uses TRBV4-3 and TRBJ2-2; tentative D call: TRBD1 (7 bases). V shed 6 bases and J shed 9 bases, with 14 bases lying between them. Germline V gene data show CDR1 as LGHNA and CDR2 as YSLEER. The CDR3 has 13 amino acids. CDR3: CASSPGGLRELFF. CDR3 nucleotides: TGCGCCAGCAGTCCAGGGGGGCTCAGGGAGCTGTTTTTT.

This clone was seen a few times. Written as DNA, the CDR3 is TGCAGTGCTGGGGACACCCGGGGGGCTTTCTTT. Translated: CSAGDTRGAFF. V is TRBV20-1 and J is TRBJ1-1; D might be TRBD1 (6 bases). Trimming removed 5 bases from V and 11 bases from J, with 15 bases in between. CDR1 is DFQATT, CDR2 SNEGSKA, per germline (reference sequence). This CDR3 region has 11 residues.

As concerns this clone: Other DNA sequences within the sample encode an identical CDR3. V usage is TRBV18 and J usage is TRBJ1-1; D gene uncertain. The CDR3 sequence is 13 residues long. In germline, CDR1 is KGHSH, CDR2 LQKENI. V was cut by 3 bases and J by 0 bases, with 5 bases left in between. For the CDR3, the DNA is TGTGCCAGCTCACCCGGGTTGAACACTGAAGCTTTCTTT. The encoded protein is CASSPGLNTEAFF.

V gene TRBV27 combines with J gene TRBJ2-5; maybe TRBD2 (7 bases). V lost 4 bases, J lost 4 bases, and 16 bases lay in between. The CDR3 is 15 residues long. The germline V gene has CDR1 MNHEY and CDR2 SMNVEV (reference sequence). CDR3 protein: CASSSAHREGETQYF. The CDR3, as DNA: TGTGCCAGCAGTTCCGCGCACAGGGAGGGAGAGACCCAGTACTTC.

This clone was observed a few times. J is TRBJ1-1 and V is TRBV10-1; no reliable D call. CDR3 size: 11 residues. Per germline, CDR1 WNHNN and CDR2 SYGVQD (reference sequence). This CDR3 is CTNAGFAEAFF. As DNA, the CDR3 is TGCACTAACGCGGGGTTCGCTGAAGCTTTCTTT.

V usage is TRBV6-5 and J usage is TRBJ2-7, with D tentatively TRBD2 (6 bases). Looked up from germline, CDR1 is MNHEY and CDR2 is SVGAGI. V was trimmed by 5 bases and J by 1 base, leaving 9 bases between them. This CDR3 has 13 amino acids. CDR3 DNA: TGTGCCAGCAGTAAACTAGCTTCCTACGAGCAGTACTTC. The encoded protein is CASSKLASYEQYF.

In its sample, this clone was seen a few times. The J gene is TRBJ2-3, the V gene TRBV11-2; D not resolved. V was trimmed by 3 bases and J by 5 bases, leaving 6 bases between them. This CDR3 is 12 amino acids long. Germline V gene sequence: CDR1 SGHAT, CDR2 FQNNGV. The CDR3 here is CASSFREDTQYF. The CDR3 DNA reads TGTGCCAGCAGCTTTAGGGAAGATACGCAGTATTTT.

The rearrangement joins TRBV2 to TRBJ2-6; no firm D call. The ends were cut back, 8 bases at V and 0 bases at J, with 8 bases in the middle. The CDR3 is made up of 14 amino acids. Germline loops: CDR1 SNHLY, CDR2 FYNNEI. This CDR3 reads CASARPSGANVLTF. In DNA, the CDR3 is TGTGCCAGCGCCCGGCCCTCTGGGGCCAACGTCCTGACTTTC.

The J gene is TRBJ1-5, the V gene TRBV27; possibly TRBD1 for D (6 bases). The germline V gene encodes CDR1 MNHEY and CDR2 SMNVEV (reference sequence). V was pared by 3 bases and J by 11 bases, with 11 bases between. There are 12 residues in the CDR3. Here the CDR3 reads CASSFRQGTQHF. CDR3 DNA: TGTGCCAGCAGTTTCCGGCAGGGGACCCAGCATTTT.

The chain joins TRBV27 to TRBJ2-2; D not certain. V lost 2 bases and J 1 base, leaving 2 bases between the germline ends. Per germline, CDR1 MNHEY and CDR2 SMNVEV (reference sequence). This CDR3 contains 13 residues. The CDR3 spells CASSLENTGELFF. The CDR3 DNA follows: TGTGCCAGCAGTTTAGAGAACACCGGGGAGCTGTTTTTT.

CDR3 residues: CASSARDSRTDTQYF. Written as DNA, the CDR3 is TGTGCCAGCAGCGCCCGAGACTCACGCACAGATACGCAGTATTTT. The chain employs TRBV9 and TRBJ2-3, with unresolved D. Trimming cost V 3 bases and J 1 base, with 12 bases left between them. The germline gives CDR1 SGDLS, CDR2 YYNGEE. The CDR3 is made up of 15 amino acids.

The genes are TRBV11-2 and TRBJ2-3, with D possibly called TRBD1 or TRBD2 (5 bases each). Germline CDR1 reads SGHAT; CDR2 reads FQNNGV. The ends were cut back, 5 bases at V and 6 bases at J, with 12 bases in the middle. The CDR3 has 13 amino acids. CDR3 in amino acids: CASSLGTLDTQYF. The CDR3 coding sequence is TGTGCCAGCAGCCTCGGGACCCTGGATACGCAGTATTTT.